These T cell receptor beta chains were read from a single sample in a study of T cells in Graves' hyperthyroidism and ophthalmopathy. TCRdb independently ran MiXCR on the multiplex PCR reads; one entry per CDR3 protein. The sample has approximately 740,000 distinct CDR3 sequences; approximately 14% are singletons. Sequenced sample: blood. These receptors originate from a woman between 18 and 29 years old with Graves' hyperthyroidism. The CDR3 runs from the conserved cysteine through the conserved F or W. The D gene is left open where the match is weak. Size is stated for part of the rows, as once, few or many counts, or as a class when the clone is expanded.

j_call	d_call	v_call	clone_size	cdr3_aa	cdr3_nt
TRBJ1-4	NA	TRBV20-1	few	CSARDGTVWDEKLFF	TGCAGTGCTAGAGATGGTACAGTGTGGGATGAAAAACTGTTTTTT
TRBJ2-1	NA	TRBV7-8	many	CASSSGRGHYNEQFF	TGTGCCAGCAGCTCAGGACGGGGACATTACAATGAGCAGTTCTTC
TRBJ2-2	NA	TRBV6-2/TRBV6-3	many	CASSPNWGTGELFF	TGTGCCAGCAGTCCGAATTGGGGGACCGGGGAGCTGTTTTTT
TRBJ2-7	NA	TRBV18	many	CASSPPGRGAYEQYF	TGTGCCAGCTCACCACCAGGACGCGGAGCCTACGAGCAGTACTTC
TRBJ2-1	NA	TRBV3-1	many	CASSQGGPRANEQFF	TGTGCCAGCAGCCAAGGGGGCCCCAGGGCCAATGAGCAGTTCTTC
TRBJ2-3	NA	TRBV30	NA	CAWIVRITDTQYF	TGTGCCTGGATAGTACGGATCACAGATACGCAGTATTTT
TRBJ2-7	TRBD1	TRBV28	many	CASSLWDRAYEQYF	TGTGCCAGCAGTTTATGGGACAGGGCTTACGAGCAGTACTTC
TRBJ1-1	NA	TRBV29-1	few	CSVRGGSLGTEAFF	TGCAGCGTGAGGGGTGGGAGTTTGGGGACTGAAGCTTTCTTT
TRBJ2-1	NA	TRBV7-9	many	CASSVTAYNEQFF	TGTGCCAGCAGTGTTACAGCCTACAATGAGCAGTTCTTC
TRBJ1-2	TRBD1	TRBV20-1	many	CSAREATGGRGYTF	TGCAGTGCTAGAGAGGCGACAGGGGGCCGAGGCTACACCTTC
TRBJ1-5	NA	TRBV6-2/TRBV6-3	NA	CASSYSRTVSNQPQHF	TGTGCCAGCAGTTACTCTAGGACGGTTAGCAATCAGCCCCAGCATTTT
TRBJ2-1	TRBD2	TRBV2	many	CASSSSGIGYNEQFF	TGTGCCAGCAGTTCTAGCGGGATCGGGTACAATGAGCAGTTCTTC
TRBJ1-1	NA	TRBV20-1	many	CSARDQVNTEAFF	TGCAGTGCTAGAGATCAGGTGAACACTGAAGCTTTCTTT
TRBJ2-7	NA	TRBV13	few	CASMLRGFYEQYF	TGTGCCAGCATGCTGAGGGGTTTCTACGAGCAGTACTTC
TRBJ2-3	TRBD2	TRBV11-2	once	CASSQVFAGGIPDTQYF	TGCGCCAGCAGCCAAGTTTTTGCGGGAGGAATCCCAGATACGCAGTATTTT
TRBJ1-1	NA	TRBV10-3	NA	CAISRQENTEAFF	TGTGCCATCAGTAGGCAGGAGAACACTGAAGCTTTCTTT
TRBJ2-3	TRBD1	TRBV9	NA	CASSVEGQYTDTQYF	TGTGCCAGCAGCGTAGAGGGACAGTACACAGATACGCAGTATTTT
TRBJ2-7	TRBD2	TRBV6-2/TRBV6-3	NA	CASSYRAASGRAWSEQYF	TGTGCCAGCAGTTACAGGGCGGCTAGCGGGAGGGCTTGGAGTGAGCAGTACTTC
TRBJ1-6	NA	TRBV13	NA	CASSWGQPANSPLHF	TGTGCCAGCAGCTGGGGCCAGCCGGCCAATTCACCCCTCCACTTT
TRBJ1-4	TRBD1	TRBV7-9	NA	CASSDRGVNEKLFF	TGTGCCAGCAGCGACAGGGGCGTTAATGAAAAACTGTTTTTT
TRBJ2-5	NA	TRBV28	many	CASSRQGSYQETQYF	TGTGCCAGCAGTCGGCAGGGATCGTACCAAGAGACCCAGTACTTC
TRBJ2-2	NA	TRBV3-1	many	CASSQLGRAITGELFF	TGTGCCAGCAGCCAACTGGGCCGGGCTATCACCGGGGAGCTGTTTTTT
TRBJ2-7	TRBD1	TRBV12-3/TRBV12-4	many	CASSSNLQGVLSYEQYF	TGTGCCAGCAGTTCGAACTTACAGGGGGTCCTCTCCTACGAGCAGTACTTC
TRBJ2-5	NA	TRBV6-1	many	CASSFGRGVETQYF	TGTGCCAGCAGTTTTGGCAGGGGTGTAGAGACCCAGTACTTC
TRBJ1-4	TRBD1	TRBV19	NA	CASNDRAEKLFF	TGTGCCAGTAACGACAGGGCTGAAAAACTGTTTTTT
TRBJ1-3	NA	TRBV7-9	many	CASSLVGTGNTIYF	TGTGCCAGCAGCTTGGTGGGTACTGGAAACACCATATATTTT
TRBJ2-5	TRBD2	TRBV30	many	CAWSVRGLAGGMETQYF	TGTGCCTGGAGTGTAAGGGGACTAGCGGGAGGGATGGAGACCCAGTACTTC
TRBJ1-1	NA	TRBV5-1	few	CASSSRDRYTEAFF	TGCGCCAGCAGCTCCCGGGACCGTTACACTGAAGCTTTCTTT
TRBJ2-2	TRBD2	TRBV11-2	many	CASSFILAGEQGELFF	TGTGCCAGCAGCTTTATCCTAGCGGGGGAGCAGGGGGAGCTGTTTTTT
TRBJ1-3	NA	TRBV3-1	few	CASSLGVPGLNTIYF	TGTGCCAGCAGCTTGGGGGTCCCAGGATTAAACACCATATATTTT
TRBJ2-1	TRBD2	TRBV20-1	few	CSAGTSVYNEQFF	TGCAGCGCCGGGACTAGCGTCTACAATGAGCAGTTCTTC
TRBJ2-5	NA	TRBV3-1	once	CASSPSGGGTGRPLFQETQYF	TGTGCCAGCAGCCCCTCGGGCGGGGGCACCGGGAGGCCCCTATTCCAAGAGACCCAGTACTTC
TRBJ2-1	TRBD2	TRBV6-2/TRBV6-3	many	CASSYSGLAVYNEQFF	TGTGCCAGCAGTTACTCGGGACTAGCGGTCTACAATGAGCAGTTCTTC
TRBJ2-3	TRBD2	TRBV7-2	many	CASSSKGLAGSRIGDTQYF	TGTGCCAGCAGCTCGAAGGGACTAGCGGGATCGCGTATTGGGGATACGCAGTATTTT
TRBJ1-1	TRBD1	TRBV7-3	many	CASSEGQEGAEAFF	TGTGCCAGCAGCGAGGGACAGGAGGGTGCCGAAGCTTTCTTT
TRBJ2-7	TRBD2	TRBV13	NA	CASSGSGRFEFYEQYF	TGTGCCAGCAGCGGGAGCGGGAGGTTCGAATTCTACGAGCAGTACTTC
TRBJ2-4	TRBD1	TRBV18	few	CASSSGTGFVRAKNIQYF	TGTGCCAGCTCATCCGGGACAGGGTTCGTCCGAGCCAAAAACATTCAGTACTTC
TRBJ2-1	TRBD2	TRBV6-6	NA	CASSYSSLTVRGGLKGEQFF	TGTGCCAGCAGTTACTCGAGTTTGACTGTCCGGGGAGGGTTGAAGGGAGAGCAGTTCTTC
TRBJ2-7	NA	TRBV5-6	NA	CASSLRGAVGYEQYF	TGTGCCAGCAGCTTGCGGGGGGCGGTAGGCTACGAGCAGTACTTC
TRBJ1-2	NA	TRBV27	few	CASGAGGSIYGYTF	TGTGCCAGCGGCGCGGGGGGCTCGATCTATGGCTACACCTTC
TRBJ2-7	NA	TRBV27	NA	CASSLGWRGPEEQYF	TGTGCCAGCAGTTTAGGGTGGAGGGGGCCGGAGGAGCAGTACTTC
TRBJ2-5	TRBD1	TRBV6-2/TRBV6-3	NA	CASKNRDRGSETQYF	TGTGCCAGCAAAAACCGGGACAGGGGGTCAGAGACCCAGTACTTC
TRBJ1-5	NA	TRBV18	NA	CASSLRALSKGQPQHF	TGTGCCAGCTCACTGAGGGCTCTCTCGAAAGGGCAGCCCCAGCATTTT
TRBJ1-2	NA	TRBV5-6	few	CASSLVTDPRNYGYTF	TGTGCCAGCAGCTTGGTAACGGACCCGAGGAACTATGGCTACACCTTC
TRBJ2-7	NA	TRBV2	NA	CASRDSSYNEQYF	TGTGCCAGCAGGGACAGCTCCTACAATGAGCAGTACTTC
TRBJ2-1	NA	TRBV3-1	many	CASSRLSEQFF	TGTGCCAGCAGCCGCCTAAGTGAGCAGTTCTTC
TRBJ2-5	NA	TRBV2	many	CASSSFPSFYQETQYF	TGTGCCAGCAGTTCCTTCCCTAGCTTTTACCAAGAGACCCAGTACTTC
TRBJ2-7	TRBD1	TRBV13	many	CASSLGSGQAYEQYF	TGTGCCAGCAGCTTAGGCTCGGGACAGGCCTACGAGCAGTACTTC
TRBJ2-1	NA	TRBV6-2/TRBV6-3	many	CASTPGTHTYNEQFF	TGTGCCAGCACCCCCGGGACTCACACCTACAATGAGCAGTTCTTC
TRBJ2-1	NA	TRBV27	NA	CASSPSGLDVSYNEQFF	TGTGCCAGCAGTCCCTCCGGGCTAGATGTTTCCTACAATGAGCAGTTCTTC
TRBJ2-1	NA	TRBV30	NA	CAWSAGIVEQFF	TGTGCCTGGAGTGCAGGGATAGTCGAGCAGTTCTTC
TRBJ2-3	TRBD2	TRBV28	many	CASSPGLEPDTQYF	TGTGCCAGCAGCCCAGGACTAGAGCCAGATACGCAGTATTTT
TRBJ1-1	NA	TRBV7-9	few	CASSPPSATEAFF	TGTGCCAGCAGCCCTCCGTCTGCCACTGAAGCTTTCTTT
TRBJ2-7	NA	TRBV9	many	CASSVGGTPYEQYF	TGTGCCAGCAGCGTAGGGGGCACCCCATACGAGCAGTACTTC
TRBJ2-1	TRBD2	TRBV18	many	CASSPPLAGEGYNEQFF	TGTGCCAGCTCACCCCCTTTGGCGGGAGAGGGATACAATGAGCAGTTCTTC
TRBJ2-1	TRBD2	TRBV20-1	few	CSARGPRGSGTSHEQFF	TGCAGTGCTAGGGGCCCCCGAGGTAGCGGGACCAGCCATGAGCAGTTCTTC
TRBJ1-5	NA	TRBV13	many	CASSFGGGDQPQHF	TGTGCCAGCAGCTTCGGGGGAGGGGATCAGCCCCAGCATTTT
TRBJ2-7	TRBD2	TRBV7-6	many	CASSNRLAGLYEQYF	TGTGCCAGCAGCAACAGACTAGCGGGCCTCTACGAGCAGTACTTC